The 12 T cell receptor beta chains listed next were all sequenced from one sample in a study of a mutant IDH1 vaccine in newly diagnosed glioma (dated by TCRdb to the early 2020s). In the paper's terms, the time point label means: baseline, week 1 (first vaccination visit). What this sample's treatment or condition label stands for: pre-vaccination baseline after standard-of-care therapy. Preparation of the library involved the immunoSEQ multiplex PCR assay. TCRdb retrieved this table from immuneACCESS and kept in-frame rearrangements only. Not all clones are present; in checked studies, unresolved V genes account for under half, and no reason is known for the remainder. This sample is represented by some 87,000 clones; about four fifths of them were singletons. The ten largest clones represent around 7% of the sample. Here the sequenced sample was PBMCs, taken from a glioma patient treated with radiotherapy, temozolomide or both. The receptor set was obtained from a man aged 40-55 years with glioma.

V gene TRBV9 combines with J gene TRBJ2-3; no firm D call. Germline values: CDR1 SGDLS, CDR2 YYNGEE. V gave up 3 bases and J gave up 6 bases, with 11 bases separating them. This CDR3 contains 13 residues. The CDR3 DNA is TGTGCCAGCAGCGCGGGCCTTTGGGATACGCAGTATTTT. It translates to CASSAGLWDTQYF.

The CDR3 loop is CASSEVVGQETQYF. In DNA form, the CDR3 reads TGCGCCAGCAGTGAGGTCGTTGGTCAAGAGACCCAGTACTTC. This chain connects TRBV10-1 to TRBJ2-5, with unresolved D. CDR1 WNHNN and CDR2 SYGVQD come from the germline V gene (reference sequence). The CDR3 has 14 amino acids. The germline V and J ends were trimmed by 2 bases and 2 bases, with 9 bases remaining between them.

The chain uses TRBV19 and TRBJ2-7; D call uncertain. Per germline, CDR1 LNHDA and CDR2 SQIVND (reference sequence). The CDR3 has 14 amino acids. V gave up 3 bases and J gave up 3 bases, with 12 bases separating them. This CDR3 is CASSMRQVGYEQYF. CDR3 nucleotides: TGTGCCAGTAGTATGCGGCAGGTAGGCTACGAGCAGTACTTC.

The rearrangement joins TRBV4-1 to TRBJ2-1, with 8 bases identical to TRBD2. Germline loops: CDR1 MGHRA, CDR2 YSYEKL. Trimming took 2 bases from V and 6 from J; bases not matched to a gene: 6. This CDR3 has 15 amino acids. The CDR3 sequence is CASSQLAGKSNEQFF. Here the CDR3 DNA reads TGCGCCAGCAGCCAACTAGCGGGTAAAAGCAATGAGCAGTTCTTC.

The chain couples TRBV28 to TRBJ2-7, with D possibly TRBD2 on 5 matching bases. Trimming took 3 bases from V and 5 from J, leaving 14 bases between them. The germline V gene has CDR1 MDHEN and CDR2 SYDVKM. The CDR3 sequence is 14 residues long. The CDR3 bases are TGTGCCAGCAGTTTCATCGGGGTTAACCACGAGCAGTACTTC. Encoded protein: CASSFIGVNHEQYF.

The chain joins TRBV6-5 to TRBJ1-2; 11 nucleotides agree with TRBD1. Germline CDR1 reads MNHEY; CDR2 reads SVGAGI. The CDR3 totals 13 residues. V was pared by 8 bases and J by 2 bases, with 1 base of the junction left unmatched. The CDR3 region is CASGDRGNYGYTF. The CDR3 coding sequence is TGTGCCAGCGGGGACAGGGGGAACTATGGCTACACCTTC.

A few counts support this clone. The chain employs TRBV20-1 and TRBJ1-2; 7 positions match TRBD1. Germline assignment: CDR1 DFQATT and CDR2 SNEGSKA (reference sequence). CDR3 length equals 11 residues. The junction had 2 bases not matched to a gene; V was cut back by 5 bases and J by 5 bases. DNA for the CDR3: TGCAGTGCTTACAGGGGATATGGCTACACCTTC. This translates into CSAYRGYGYTF.

This clone was observed once. CDR3 region: CASSSNRGLTYEQYF. The CDR3 nucleotides read TGTGCCAGCAGCTCGAACAGGGGGCTCACCTACGAGCAGTACTTC. The chain joins TRBV7-6 to TRBJ2-7; the match to TRBD1 covers 9 bases. Germline V lookup: CDR1 SGHVS, CDR2 FNYEAQ. V was clipped by 4 bases and J by 2 bases; unmatched bases: 6. The CDR3 length is 15 residues.

The chain joins TRBV28 to TRBJ2-7; 7 bases line up with TRBD2. The CDR3 totals 13 residues. CDR1 and CDR2 from the germline V gene are MDHEN and SYDVKM. The V gene end was trimmed by 5 bases and the J gene end by 3 bases; junction bases not matched to a gene: 4. The CDR3 is CASSLAEGYEQYF. The CDR3 DNA reads as TGTGCCAGCAGTCTAGCGGAGGGCTACGAGCAGTACTTC.

This sequence joins TRBV2 and TRBJ2-5; no definite D call. Near its end, the DNA agrees better with TRBJ2-7, so the J call may be wrong. The CDR3 has 12 amino acids. Per the germline V gene, CDR1 is SNHLY and CDR2 is FYNNEI. CDR3 protein: CASILASYEQYF. The DNA of the CDR3 is TGTGCCAGCATATTGGCCTCCTACGAGCAGTACTTC.

This clone came up once. CDR3 sequence reads: CASSLEGVSYNSPLHF. The CDR3 nucleotides are TGCGCCAGCAGCTTGGAGGGGGTGAGCTATAATTCACCCCTCCACTTT. This rearrangement joins TRBV5-1 to TRBJ1-6; D is possibly TRBD1 (6 bases). The CDR3 is made up of 16 amino acids. Germline CDR1 SGHRS, CDR2 YFSETQ. The germline V and J ends were trimmed by 0 bases and 3 bases, with 10 bases remaining between them.

The CDR3 is CASSLTGSSSYEQYF. The CDR3 DNA sequence: TGTGCCAGTAGCCTCACAGGGTCCAGCTCCTACGAGCAGTACTTC. V gene TRBV19 combines with J gene TRBJ2-7; the D gene is possibly TRBD1 (6 bases). The CDR3 sequence is 15 residues long. The ends were cut back, 6 bases at V and 0 bases at J, with 15 bases in the middle. From germline, CDR1 is LNHDA and CDR2 SQIVND (reference sequence).